This T cell receptor (beta chain) was documented in a study of cytomegalovirus exposure and HLA in healthy donors. On the study more broadly: A preliminary data release comprised around 90 million unique TCRs obtained from HLA-typed donors.

The PCR ran on 60 Vbeta and 13 Jbeta primers. Clones were sequenced by immunoSEQ multiplex PCR, and TCRdb holds only the in-frame ones, with some missing. The repertoire includes over 110,000 clones, roughly 80% of them detected once, and about 0.91% sits in the top ten. Germline V lookup: CDR1 LGHNA, CDR2 YNFKEQ. With V trimmed by 1 base and J by 0 bases, 2 bases remained unmatched. The CDR3 has 16 amino acids. The material sequenced was PBMCs. V is TRBV4-2 and J is TRBJ2-1, with 8 bases identical to TRBD2. The clonotype comes from a man between 18 and 29 years old in good health and CMV-seronegative. The CDR3 DNA sequence: TGTGCCAGCAGCCAAGCCAGCGGGAGCTCCTACAATGAGCAGTTCTTC. It codes for CASSQASGSSYNEQFF.